The 16 T cell receptor beta chains given below trace back to one sample, sequenced in a study of blood T cell repertoires in COVID-19. Data came from immunoSEQ multiplex PCR; TCRdb stores just in-frame clones and leaves some out. Of 290,000 or so clones listed, around 83% were seen once; the top ten hold 5%. Source material: PBMCs or T cells enriched from blood (not recorded which). The origin of the receptors is a man aged 35-49 years who had been exposed to COVID-19.

J is TRBJ1-2 and V is TRBV12-3 or TRBV12-4; D not resolved. V dropped 6 bases and J dropped 6 bases, with 11 bases sitting between them. CDR3 length equals 12 residues. The CDR3 sequence: CASSPTRDGYTF. The DNA of the CDR3 is TGTGCCAGCAGCCCAACTAGGGATGGCTACACCTTC.

The chain combines TRBV12-3 or TRBV12-4 with TRBJ2-1; D is possibly TRBD1 (5 bases). Between the trimmed V and J ends, which lost 6 bases and 8 bases, there was a span of 14 bases. The CDR3 runs to 13 residues. Written as DNA, the CDR3 is TGTGCCAGCAGAAAGACAGTTGTCCATGAGCAGTTCTTC. The encoded protein is CASRKTVVHEQFF.

The CDR3 spells CASSPRAMDGNTIYF. CDR3 in DNA: TGTGCCAGCTCACCCAGGGCCATGGATGGAAACACCATATATTTT. The chain joins TRBV18 to TRBJ1-3, with D possibly matching TRBD1 (5 bases). From germline, CDR1 is KGHSH and CDR2 LQKENI. Between the trimmed V and J ends, which lost 3 bases and 3 bases, there was a span of 12 bases. The CDR3 covers 15 residues.

Only a few counts were recorded for this clone. The chain uses TRBV28 and TRBJ1-5; a possible D gene is TRBD1 (5 bases). The ends were cut back, 4 bases at V and 2 bases at J, with 12 bases in the middle. This CDR3 has 15 residues. CDR1 and CDR2 from the germline V gene are MDHEN and SYDVKM. Here the CDR3 DNA reads TGTGCCAGCAGTTACCGGCAGGGCGGCAATCAGCCCCAGCATTTT. Translated: CASSYRQGGNQPQHF.

J is TRBJ2-7 and V is TRBV5-6; TRBD1 matches 8 bases. J lost 2 bases, V lost 1 base, and 8 bases had no gene match. Germline CDR1 and CDR2: SGHDT and YYEEEE. The CDR3 has 16 amino acids. CDR3 nucleotide sequence: TGTGCCAGCAGCTTGTATCGAATGGACAGGGCCTACGAGCAGTACTTC. It yields the protein CASSLYRMDRAYEQYF.

CDR3 residues: CSGSSGRSTEQFF. As DNA, the CDR3 is TGCAGCGGTTCTAGCGGGAGATCCACTGAGCAGTTCTTC. This chain links TRBV29-1 with TRBJ2-1; 10 positions match TRBD2. Looked up from germline, CDR1 is SQVTM and CDR2 is ANQGSEA. The CDR3 has 13 amino acids. V trimming: 7 bases; J trimming: 9 bases; junction bases outside the gene matches: 9.

The chain has TRBV30 and TRBJ2-3; D may be TRBD2 (6 bases). Deletions cut 4 bases from V and 1 base from J, with 12 bases between. Germline V CDR1 and CDR2: GTSNPN, SVGIG (reference sequence). The CDR3 contains 14 residues. The CDR3, as DNA: TGTGCCTGGACCCACGGCGGGGGCACAGATACGCAGTATTTT. Residues: CAWTHGGGTDTQYF. Full variable domain (rest looked up from reference TRBV30 and TRBJ2-3): SQTIHQWPATLVQPVGSPLSLECTVEGTSNPNLYWYRQAAGRGLQLLFYSVGIGQISSEVPQNLSASRPQDRQFILSSKKLLLSDSGFYLCAWTHGGGTDTQYFGPGTRLTVL.

The chain uses TRBV10-2 and TRBJ1-1; unclear D gene. Germline CDR1 and CDR2: WSHSY and SAAADI. Deletions cut 2 bases from V and 1 base from J, with 11 bases between. The CDR3 totals 15 residues. CDR3: CASSEPGTENTEAFF. The CDR3 nucleotides read TGCGCCAGCAGTGAGCCCGGAACAGAGAACACTGAAGCTTTCTTT.

The CDR3 region is CAWTRVSTEAFF. CDR3 in DNA: TGTGCCTGGACTCGGGTGAGCACTGAAGCTTTCTTT. The chain carries TRBV30 and TRBJ1-1; D is ambiguous. The V end lost 4 bases, the J end lost 4 bases, and 10 bases lay between the germline ends. CDR1 is GTSNPN and CDR2 is SVGIG in the germline V gene (reference sequence). The CDR3 loop spans 12 amino acids.

This rearrangement joins TRBV13 to TRBJ2-2, with 12 bases matching TRBD2. Germline CDR1 reads PRHDT; CDR2 reads FYEKMQ (reference sequence). V shed 6 bases, J shed 1 base, and the junction held 6 bases outside the gene matches. The CDR3 sequence is 17 residues long. CDR3 region: CASRQGLAGWNTGELFF. DNA for the CDR3: TGTGCCAGCAGACAGGGACTAGCGGGTTGGAACACCGGGGAGCTGTTTTTT.

In regard to this clone: The junction departs from the called germline gene at one end, perhaps through a read error. Other DNA sequences of this sample code for an identical CDR3. This chain links TRBV4-1 with TRBJ1-3; D may be TRBD1 (5 bases). The CDR3 spans 18 residues. Germline CDR1 reads MGHRA; CDR2 reads YSYEKL. CDR3 amino acids: CASSQVIGHLVSGNTIYF. In nucleotides, the CDR3 is TGCGCCAGCAGTCAAGTCATCGGACATCTCGTCTCTGGAAACACCATATATTTT.

The CDR3 sequence is CATKKNMNTEAFF. The CDR3 bases are TGCGCCACCAAAAAAAACATGAACACTGAAGCTTTCTTT. This sequence joins TRBV10-1 and TRBJ1-1; D gene uncertain. The germline CDR1 and CDR2 sequences are WNHNN and SYGVQD (reference sequence). The CDR3 sequence is 13 residues long. Trimming removed 10 bases from V and 0 bases from J, with 12 bases in between.

The chain carries TRBV2 and TRBJ1-5; 11 nucleotides line up with TRBD1. The V gene end was trimmed by 10 bases and the J gene end by 2 bases; junction bases not matched to a gene: 4. The germline gives CDR1 SNHLY, CDR2 FYNNEI. The CDR3 is 14 amino acids. CDR3 coding DNA: TGTGCCACCGGGGGACAGGGGGGCAATCAGCCCCAGCATTTT. Amino acid sequence: CATGGQGGNQPQHF.

The CDR3 reads CATKFLGLGGKGRDGEVYGYTF. CDR3 in DNA: TGTGCCACCAAGTTTCTAGGCCTTGGAGGGAAGGGCAGGGACGGGGAAGTGTATGGCTACACCTTC. The rearrangement uses TRBV19 and TRBJ1-2; TRBD1 is a possible D gene (5 bases). This CDR3 has 22 amino acids. V lost 10 bases, J lost 5 bases, and 44 bases lay in between. Germline CDR1 reads LNHDA; CDR2 reads SQIVND (reference sequence).

The genes are TRBV9 and TRBJ1-5; 10 bases agree with TRBD1. V lost 0 bases, J lost 4 bases, and 4 bases stayed unmatched. The CDR3 totals 16 residues. Germline CDR1 is SGDLS and CDR2 is YYNGEE. The CDR3 reads CASSVADRGINQPQHF. Written as DNA, the CDR3 is TGTGCCAGCAGCGTAGCGGACAGGGGGATAAATCAGCCCCAGCATTTT. The full variable domain, its missing parts supplied by reference TRBV9 and TRBJ1-5, is DSGVTQTPKHLITATGQRVTLRCSPRSGDLSVYWYQQSLDQGLQFLIQYYNGEERAKGNILERFSAQQFPDLHSELNLSSLELGDSALYFCASSVADRGINQPQHFGDGTRLSIL.

The rearrangement links TRBV7-6 to TRBJ1-2; the D is unclear. This CDR3 is 14 amino acids long. V lost 5 bases and J 8 bases, leaving 18 bases between the germline ends. Germline CDR1 and CDR2: SGHVS and FNYEAQ. The CDR3 DNA sequence: TGTGCCAGCAGCCAGAGTCTCGGGGATGACGGCTACACCTTC. The encoded protein is CASSQSLGDDGYTF.